These 20 T cell receptor beta chains originate from one sample sequenced in a study of prognosis after radiotherapy for stage I lung cancer. Researchers used two-round multiplex PCR to amplify TCR beta CDR3 starting from genomic DNA. First-round PCR used primers specific to each TRBV and TRBJ gene. A single record per CDR3 protein comes from TCRdb applying MiXCR to the multiplex PCR reads. The sample consists of 30,000 or so distinct CDR3 sequences, around 30% of them appearing once. The material sequenced was PBMCs, taken before or after stereotactic body radiation therapy (not recorded which). All receptors come from a donor aged 50 or older with non-small cell lung cancer.

In this sample, this clonotype turned up many times. This chain connects TRBV7-2 to TRBJ2-3, with TRBD1 as a possible D gene (5 bases). Per germline, CDR1 SGHTA and CDR2 FQGNSA. This CDR3 is built from 15 residues. Trimming removed 2 bases at V and 2 bases at J, with 11 bases between. CDR3 coding DNA: TGTGCCAGCAGCTTACAGGGCATAAACACAGATACGCAGTATTTT. Protein sequence: CASSLQGINTDTQYF.

This chain connects TRBV5-4 to TRBJ1-1; D remains ambiguous. The CDR3 totals 13 residues. The V and J ends lost 2 bases and 0 bases respectively, with 5 bases between them. CDR1 SGHNT and CDR2 YYREEE come from the germline V gene (reference sequence). The CDR3 region is CASSFPLNTEAFF. CDR3 in DNA: TGTGCCAGCAGCTTTCCGTTGAACACTGAAGCTTTCTTT.

This clonotype has a handful of counts. Germline is not matched at one junction end, which may reflect a read error. The rearrangement joins TRBV18 to TRBJ1-1; D is perhaps TRBD1 (5 bases). Germline V lookup: CDR1 KGHSH, CDR2 LQKENI. This CDR3 region has 13 residues. The CDR3 sequence is CASSLLTDTEAFF. CDR3 coding DNA: TGTGCCAGCTCACTTTTGACAGACACCGAAGCTTTCTTT.

With regard to this clonotype: With a far larger clone one base away, a read error is the likely cause. The chain joins TRBV6-4 to TRBJ1-4; a possible D gene is TRBD1 (5 bases). V lost 6 bases and J 10 bases, leaving 21 bases between the germline ends. Germline-derived CDR1 and CDR2 are MRHNA and SNTAGT. The CDR3 contains 15 residues. CDR3 sequence: CASRVSGPFDGKLFF. CDR3 DNA sequence: TGTGCCAGCAGAGTGTCGGGACCCTTTGACGGAAAACTGTTTTTT.

On this clonotype: It is likely a read error: a sequence one base away is far more abundant. The chain joins TRBV6-5 to TRBJ2-3, with TRBD2 matching over 7 bases. The trim removed 6 bases at V and 7 bases at J, leaving 13 bases unmatched. CDR3 length: 15 residues. CDR1 and CDR2 from the germline V gene are MNHEY and SVGAGI. CDR3 nucleotides: TGTGCCAGCAGAGCCCTAGCGGTAACAACTTATACGCAGTATTTT. It is translated as CASRALAVTTYTQYF.

At least ten counts were recorded for this clonotype. J is TRBJ1-2 and V is TRBV6-5; 8 nucleotides match TRBD1. CDR3 length: 17 residues. J was trimmed by 7 bases and V by 0 bases; bases with no gene match: 13. CDR1 and CDR2 from the germline V gene are MNHEY and SVGAGI. DNA of the CDR3: TGTGCCAGCAGTTACTCGCGCAGGGGGCTAAGTAGTTCTGGCTACACCTTC. This gives the protein CASSYSRRGLSSSGYTF.

Judged by abundance, this clonotype is medium-sized. V and J are TRBV6-1 and TRBJ1-6; D is uncertain. The CDR3 runs to 14 residues. V shed 6 bases and J shed 5 bases, with 11 bases lying between them. CDR1 and CDR2 (germline): MNHNS, SASEGT. The CDR3 nucleotides are TGTGCCAGCAGGGGAACAGCGCATAATTCACCCCTCCACTTT. Amino acids: CASRGTAHNSPLHF.

This chain uses TRBV19 with TRBJ2-2, with TRBD1 matching 8 bases. This CDR3 comprises 14 residues. Looked up from germline, CDR1 is LNHDA and CDR2 is SQIVND (reference sequence). V shed 10 bases and J 6 bases; nucleotides not matched to a gene: 10. The CDR3 DNA sequence: TGTGCCACCCGGGAACCAGGGGGCGCCGGGGAGCTGTTTTTT. Translation gives CATREPGGAGELFF.

This clonotype appeared many times. The V call is TRBV18, the J call TRBJ1-2; possible D gene TRBD1, 5 bases. With 3 bases removed from V and 3 bases from J, the gap between germline ends came to 14 bases. This CDR3 has 15 residues. In germline, CDR1 is KGHSH, CDR2 LQKENI. CDR3 DNA sequence: TGTGCCAGCTCACCGTCAGGGATAGCCGACTATGGCTACACCTTC. Amino acid sequence: CASSPSGIADYGYTF. The full variable domain, with the rest looked up from reference TRBV18 and TRBJ1-2, is NAGVMQNPRHLVRRRGQEARLRCSPMKGHSHVYWYRQLPEEGLKFMVYLQKENIIDESGMPKERFSAEFPKEGPSILRIQQVVRGDSAAYFCASSPSGIADYGYTFGSGTRLTVV.

There are many counts of this clonotype. V gene TRBV2 combines with J gene TRBJ1-4, with 10 bases fitting TRBD1. V shed 8 bases and J 8 bases; nucleotides not matched to a gene: 8. Germline CDR1 SNHLY, CDR2 FYNNEI. The CDR3 is made up of 14 amino acids. For the CDR3, the DNA is TGTGCCAGCCGAACCGGGACAGGGGACGAAAAACTGTTTTTT. Translating it yields CASRTGTGDEKLFF.

In its sample, this clonotype was seen many times. This rearrangement joins TRBV9 to TRBJ1-5, with D possibly TRBD1 on 6 matching bases. Germline-derived CDR1 and CDR2 are SGDLS and YYNGEE. The V and J ends lost 4 bases and 7 bases respectively, with 15 bases between them. The CDR3 runs 14 residues. As DNA, the CDR3 is TGTGCCAGCAGCCTTACAGGGATGGGCCAGCCCCAGCATTTT. Protein product: CASSLTGMGQPQHF.

The CDR3: CATTSGRPGETQYF. In DNA form, the CDR3 reads TGTGCCACTACGAGCGGGCGGCCTGGGGAGACCCAGTACTTC. The J gene is TRBJ2-5, the V gene TRBV7-9; perhaps TRBD2 as D (6 bases). This CDR3 is built from 14 residues. Deletions cut 10 bases from V and 5 bases from J, with 20 bases between. The V gene's germline CDR1 is SEHNR and CDR2 FQNEAQ (reference sequence).

This chain joins TRBV30 and TRBJ2-2; 10 positions match TRBD1. Germline loops: CDR1 GTSNPN, CDR2 SVGIG (reference sequence). Unmatched junction bases numbered 10, after V lost 8 bases and J lost 4 bases. The CDR3 contains 15 residues. The CDR3 coding sequence is TGTGCCCGGTGCACCGGGACAGGGGCCACCGGGGAGCTGTTTTTT. As protein: CARCTGTGATGELFF.

V usage is TRBV4-3 and J usage is TRBJ1-2; D is ambiguous. The CDR3 spans 16 residues. Germline V lookup: CDR1 LGHNA, CDR2 YSLEER. Trimming removed 1 base at V and 0 bases at J, with 12 bases between. CDR3 region: CASSQASGFTNYGYTF. CDR3 bases: TGCGCCAGCAGCCAAGCTTCAGGATTTACTAACTATGGCTACACCTTC.

The sample holds many counts of this clonotype. The genes are TRBV28 and TRBJ1-5; 7 positions match TRBD1. The length of the CDR3 is 13 residues. With V trimmed by 11 bases and J by 6 bases, 10 bases remained unmatched. Per the germline V gene, CDR1 is MDHEN and CDR2 is SYDVKM. In DNA, the CDR3 is TGTGCCTCCAATACAGGGGAGTTTCAGCCCCAGCATTTT. This encodes CASNTGEFQPQHF. The full variable domain, completed using reference TRBV28 and TRBJ1-5, is DVKVTQSSRYLVKRTGEKVFLECVQDMDHENMFWYRQDPGLGLRLIYFSYDVKMKEKGDIPEGYSVSREKKERFSLILESASTNQTSMYLCASNTGEFQPQHFGDGTRLSIL.

Many counts were recorded for this clonotype. This chain links TRBV7-2 with TRBJ1-6; D gene ambiguous. Germline loops: CDR1 SGHTA, CDR2 FQGNSA. This CDR3 has 15 amino acids. V was shortened by 0 bases and J by 9 bases, with 12 bases between the two germline ends. Written as DNA, the CDR3 is TGTGCCAGCAGCTTAGCGGCGGGGATGCGTTCACCCCTCCACTTT. As protein: CASSLAAGMRSPLHF. Looking up the rest from reference TRBV7-2 and TRBJ1-6 gives the full variable domain: GAGVSQSPSNKVTEKGKDVELRCDPISGHTALYWYRQSLGQGLEFLIYFQGNSAPDKSGLPSDRFSAERTGGSVSTLTIQRTQQEDSAVYLCASSLAAGMRSPLHFGNGTRLTVT.

J is TRBJ1-5 and V is TRBV27, with no clear D. The CDR3 covers 14 residues. Trimming removed 5 bases at V and 7 bases at J, with 15 bases between. CDR1 is MNHEY, CDR2 SMNVEV, per germline (reference sequence). Here the CDR3 reads CASSPPGCRQPQHF. In DNA, the CDR3 is TGTGCCAGCAGTCCCCCAGGTTGTCGGCAGCCCCAGCATTTT.

Remarks on this clonotype: Being one base from a much bigger clone, this may be a read error. The V and J genes are TRBV5-4 and TRBJ2-5; D ambiguous. Between the trimmed V and J ends, which lost 2 bases and 6 bases, there was a span of 14 bases. In germline, CDR1 is SGHNT, CDR2 YYREEE (reference sequence). The CDR3 consists of 14 residues. The CDR3 region is CASSFSVATQTQYF. The CDR3 DNA sequence: TGTGCCAGCAGCTTTTCAGTTGCGACCCAGACCCAGTACTTC.

This clonotype appeared many times. This chain connects TRBV18 to TRBJ2-1; D gene uncertain. Germline CDR1 and CDR2: KGHSH and LQKENI. Trimming left V 5 bases short and J 7 bases short, with 9 bases between. The CDR3 is made up of 12 amino acids. In DNA form, the CDR3 reads TGTGCCAGCTCATCTGAACCTAATGAGCAGTTCTTC. Amino acid sequence: CASSSEPNEQFF.

This clonotype was picked up many times. The chain couples TRBV6-5 to TRBJ2-7; 9 bases align to TRBD2. V was pared by 0 bases and J by 4 bases, with 4 bases of the junction left unmatched. The CDR3 consists of 15 residues. Germline V CDR1 and CDR2: MNHEY, SVGAGI. This CDR3 reads CASSYSPSGAYEQYF. The CDR3 coding sequence is TGTGCCAGCAGTTACTCCCCTAGCGGGGCATACGAGCAGTACTTC.